One sample yielded the 29 T cell receptor beta chains listed below, sequenced in a study of control samples from healthy donors and cancer patients. The data were produced by immunoSEQ multiplex PCR, yet TCRdb's version contains in-frame clones alone and is incomplete. The table includes approximately 52,000 clones, around 95% detected once. Sequenced sample: blood. These receptors originate from a woman aged 18 to 35 in good health.

The V and J genes are TRBV6-1 and TRBJ1-6; no clear D. Trimming took off 1 base at V and 7 bases at J, with 11 bases between the two ends. This CDR3 region has 15 residues. Per germline, CDR1 MNHNS and CDR2 SASEGT. The CDR3 protein is CASSEVAGSNSPLHF. The CDR3 DNA is TGTGCCAGCAGTGAAGTTGCAGGCTCCAATTCACCCCTCCACTTT.

The chain links TRBV19 to TRBJ1-1; TRBD1 matches 7 bases. The CDR3 length is 15 residues. The germline CDR1 and CDR2 sequences are LNHDA and SQIVND (reference sequence). Unmatched junction bases numbered 7, after V lost 5 bases and J lost 1 base. The CDR3 sequence: CASSQGVGQNTEAFF. In DNA, the CDR3 is TGTGCCAGTAGTCAGGGGGTCGGACAGAACACTGAAGCTTTCTTT.

V and J are TRBV27 and TRBJ2-4; D is possibly TRBD2 (7 bases). The V and J ends lost 2 bases and 7 bases respectively, with 12 bases between them. The CDR3 is made up of 14 amino acids. Germline V gene lookup returns CDR1 MNHEY and CDR2 SMNVEV (reference sequence). The CDR3 loop reads CASSLRGAGNIQYF. The CDR3 DNA follows: TGTGCCAGCAGTTTACGGGGGGCCGGGAACATTCAGTACTTC.

This sequence joins TRBV4-1 and TRBJ2-5, with TRBD2 matching 9 bases. Germline assignment: CDR1 MGHRA and CDR2 YSYEKL. The V and J ends lost 0 bases and 4 bases, in that order; junction bases with no gene match: 6. This CDR3 has 16 residues. CDR3: CASSQDAGGPVETQYF. The CDR3 region has the DNA TGCGCCAGCAGCCAAGACGCGGGGGGGCCGGTAGAGACCCAGTACTTC.

This rearrangement joins TRBV4-3 to TRBJ2-2; weak D call: TRBD2 (6 bases). V lost 0 bases to trimming and J lost 6 bases, with 11 bases between them. Germline V gene sequence: CDR1 LGHNA, CDR2 YSLEER. The CDR3 is made up of 15 amino acids. The CDR3 DNA is TGCGCCAGCAGCCAAGATGCTTGGGGGGCCGGGGAGCTGTTTTTT. Amino acids: CASSQDAWGAGELFF.

The gene calls are TRBV28 and TRBJ1-5; maybe TRBD1 (5 bases). V was shortened by 5 bases and J by 11 bases, with 19 bases between the two germline ends. CDR1 and CDR2 (germline): MDHEN, SYDVKM. There are 14 residues in the CDR3. CDR3 sequence: CASSRAPGVEAQHF. The CDR3 nucleotides read TGTGCCAGCAGTCGGGCGCCGGGGGTTGAGGCCCAGCATTTT.

This chain uses TRBV30 with TRBJ1-6; D call uncertain. The germline gives CDR1 GTSNPN, CDR2 SVGIG (reference sequence). The length of the CDR3 is 15 residues. The V end was cut by 0 bases, the J end by 0 bases, with 6 bases between. As DNA, the CDR3 is TGTGCCTGGAGTGTTGGGAGCTCCTATAATTCACCCCTCCACTTT. Protein: CAWSVGSSYNSPLHF. Full variable domain (remainder filled in from reference TRBV30 and TRBJ1-6): SQTIHQWPATLVQPVGSPLSLECTVEGTSNPNLYWYRQAAGRGLQLLFYSVGIGQISSEVPQNLSASRPQDRQFILSSKKLLLSDSGFYLCAWSVGSSYNSPLHFGNGTRLTVT.

The genes are TRBV9 and TRBJ2-5; D uncertain. The CDR3 is 14 residues long. Trimming stripped 3 bases from V and 3 bases from J, with 12 bases between. CDR1 SGDLS and CDR2 YYNGEE come from the germline V gene. The DNA for the CDR3 is TGTGCCAGCAGCGAAGGTCGTGGTGAAGAGACCCAGTACTTC. This gives the protein CASSEGRGEETQYF.

The V gene is TRBV29-1, the J gene TRBJ1-2, with a possible D match to TRBD1 (5 bases). This CDR3 region has 12 residues. V lost 4 bases, J lost 10 bases, and 16 bases lay in between. Germline lookup yields CDR1 SQVTM and CDR2 ANQGSEA. Written as DNA, the CDR3 is TGCAGCGTTGTAGGCCCCCGGGGGGACTACACCTTC. As protein: CSVVGPRGDYTF.

This clone was detected only a few times. V and J are TRBV6-4 and TRBJ2-2, with TRBD1 matching over 11 bases. CDR1 and CDR2 (germline): MRHNA, SNTAGT. V shed 10 bases, J shed 6 bases, and the junction held 7 bases outside the gene matches. There are 14 residues in the CDR3. The CDR3 sequence is CATGTGGMSGELFF. In DNA, the CDR3 is TGTGCCACCGGGACAGGGGGTATGTCCGGGGAGCTGTTTTTT.

The chain has TRBV10-3 and TRBJ2-3; D may be TRBD1 or TRBD2 (5 bases each). From germline, CDR1 is ENHRY and CDR2 SYGVKD. V gave up 0 bases and J gave up 1 base, with 8 bases separating them. The CDR3 runs to 15 residues. The CDR3 region is CAISESVGGTDTQYF. The CDR3 region has the DNA TGTGCCATCAGTGAGTCGGTGGGGGGCACAGATACGCAGTATTTT.

The rearrangement links TRBV7-6 to TRBJ1-4; D not resolved. The germline V gene encodes CDR1 SGHVS and CDR2 FNYEAQ. Trimming removed 5 bases at V and 8 bases at J, with 9 bases between. The CDR3 has 12 residues. The CDR3 spells CASSRRQEKLFF. The CDR3 nucleotides are TGTGCCAGCAGCCGTAGGCAAGAAAAACTGTTTTTT.

This clone has only a few counts. The chain is built from TRBV18 and TRBJ2-2; no reliable D call. The V end was cut by 0 bases, the J end by 5 bases, with 7 bases between. This CDR3 region has 14 residues. Looked up from germline, CDR1 is KGHSH and CDR2 is LQKENI. The DNA for the CDR3 is TGTGCCAGCTCACCACCCGGGCGTACCGGGGAGCTGTTTTTT. It yields the protein CASSPPGRTGELFF.

This clone was detected only a few times. Written as DNA, the CDR3 is TGTGCCTGGAGAACAGTATATTCACCCCTCCACTTT. It encodes CAWRTVYSPLHF. The chain carries TRBV30 and TRBJ1-6; D is unresolved. V lost 3 bases to trimming and J lost 8 bases, with 8 bases between them. CDR1 and CDR2 (germline): GTSNPN, SVGIG (reference sequence). The CDR3 extends over 12 amino acids.

This clone came up once. This chain joins TRBV20-1 and TRBJ1-5, with D maybe TRBD1 (5 bases). Per the germline V gene, CDR1 is DFQATT and CDR2 is SNEGSKA (reference sequence). Trimming shortened V by 3 bases and J by 3 bases, and 12 bases separated the two germline ends. The CDR3 totals 14 residues. Here the CDR3 DNA reads TGCAGTGCTAGTCTAGACAGTTACAATCAGCCCCAGCATTTT. This sequence encodes CSASLDSYNQPQHF.

CDR3 region: CASSFSAVNTQYF. As DNA, the CDR3 is TGTGCCAGCAGCTTTTCGGCGGTGAATACGCAGTATTTT. The rearrangement joins TRBV7-2 to TRBJ2-3; D gene unclear. Germline lookup yields CDR1 SGHTA and CDR2 FQGNSA. The length of the CDR3 is 13 residues. Trimming shortened V by 3 bases and J by 7 bases, and 11 bases separated the two germline ends. The full variable domain, rest sourced from reference TRBV7-2 and TRBJ2-3, is GAGVSQSPSNKVTEKGKDVELRCDPISGHTALYWYRQSLGQGLEFLIYFQGNSAPDKSGLPSDRFSAERTGGSVSTLTIQRTQQEDSAVYLCASSFSAVNTQYFGPGTRLTVL.

The chain uses TRBV5-6 and TRBJ2-7, with unresolved D. The CDR3 has 18 amino acids. With 2 bases removed from V and 0 bases from J, the gap between germline ends came to 21 bases. Germline CDR1 SGHDT, CDR2 YYEEEE. For the CDR3, the DNA is TGTGCCAGCAGCTTTCGCCGACGGATAGCCTTTGGCTCCTACGAGCAGTACTTC. It yields the protein CASSFRRRIAFGSYEQYF.

This chain connects TRBV18 to TRBJ1-2; weak D call: TRBD1 (5 bases). The germline gives CDR1 KGHSH, CDR2 LQKENI. The V and J ends lost 4 bases and 4 bases respectively, with 13 bases between them. This CDR3 has 14 residues. Here the CDR3 reads CASSLERRGYGYTF. CDR3 in DNA: TGTGCCAGCTCACTGGAGAGGAGGGGCTATGGCTACACCTTC.

This clone was counted a few times. This chain joins TRBV7-9 and TRBJ1-2, with 11 bases that match TRBD1. The V segment lost 5 bases and the J segment 8 bases; nucleotides outside the gene matches: 7. This CDR3 comprises 14 residues. The germline CDR1 and CDR2 sequences are SEHNR and FQNEAQ (reference sequence). CDR3 sequence (DNA): TGTGCCAGCAGCCCCGGACAGGGGGCAAGGGGCTACACCTTC. As protein: CASSPGQGARGYTF.

The V and J genes are TRBV2 and TRBJ2-5; a weak D match, TRBD1 (5 bases). There are 16 residues in the CDR3. The germline V gene has CDR1 SNHLY and CDR2 FYNNEI. V lost 2 bases, J lost 0 bases, and 13 bases lay in between. The CDR3 reads CASSEYAYRHQETQYF. In nucleotides, the CDR3 is TGTGCCAGCAGTGAATATGCGTACAGGCACCAAGAGACCCAGTACTTC. Full variable domain (rest looked up from reference TRBV2 and TRBJ2-5): EPEVTQTPSHQVTQMGQEVILRCVPISNHLYFYWYRQILGQKVEFLVSFYNNEISEKSEIFDDQFSVERPDGSNFTLKIRSTKLEDSAMYFCASSEYAYRHQETQYFGPGTRLLVL.

J is TRBJ2-1 and V is TRBV5-6, with 10 bases that match TRBD1. CDR1 and CDR2 (germline): SGHDT, YYEEEE. V lost 1 base to trimming and J lost 8 bases; unmatched junction nucleotides: 6. The CDR3 is 15 residues long. CDR3 protein: CASSLFIGQGDEQFF. CDR3 nucleotide sequence: TGTGCCAGCAGCTTGTTTATTGGACAGGGGGATGAGCAGTTCTTC.

This CDR3 reads CASSQDDRGNSPLHF. The CDR3 DNA reads as TGCGCCAGCAGCCAAGACGACAGGGGGAATTCACCCCTCCACTTT. This sequence joins TRBV4-3 and TRBJ1-6; 9 nucleotides align to TRBD1. The ends lost 0 bases at V and 7 bases at J; junction bases unmatched: 1. This CDR3 is built from 15 residues. Germline assignment: CDR1 LGHNA and CDR2 YSLEER.

The chain links TRBV10-3 to TRBJ1-2; D remains ambiguous. The CDR3 totals 14 residues. Trimming left V 4 bases short and J 4 bases short, with 13 bases between. Per germline, CDR1 ENHRY and CDR2 SYGVKD. The CDR3 sequence is CAISAIGIGYGYTF. For the CDR3, the DNA is TGTGCCATCAGTGCTATAGGGATCGGCTATGGCTACACCTTC.

The sample holds a few counts of this clone. The V and J genes are TRBV4-3 and TRBJ2-3, with 10 positions matching TRBD1. CDR1 LGHNA and CDR2 YSLEER come from the germline V gene. The V segment lost 1 base and the J segment 4 bases; nucleotides outside the gene matches: 2. There are 15 residues in the CDR3. The CDR3 bases are TGCGCCAGCAGCCAAGTAGGACAGGGGGCAGATACGCAGTATTTT. Translation gives CASSQVGQGADTQYF.

The chain links TRBV18 to TRBJ2-3; tentative D call: TRBD2 (6 bases). The CDR3 totals 13 residues. Germline lookup yields CDR1 KGHSH and CDR2 LQKENI. Trimming left V 1 base short and J 6 bases short, with 8 bases between. The CDR3 reads CASSPRDSDTQYF. The CDR3 coding sequence is TGTGCCAGCTCACCACGGGACTCTGATACGCAGTATTTT.

The V and J genes are TRBV3-1 (or the pseudogene TRBV3-2) and TRBJ1-4; D is unresolved. Looked up from germline, CDR1 is LGHDT and CDR2 is YNNKEL (reference sequence). This CDR3 contains 16 residues. V shed 3 bases and J shed 1 base, with 12 bases lying between them. CDR3 bases: TGTGCCAGCAGCCATGGCCCCTCCTTAACTAATGAAAAACTGTTTTTT. Amino acids: CASSHGPSLTNEKLFF.

The genes are TRBV9 and TRBJ1-1; unclear D gene. Between the trimmed V and J ends, which lost 5 bases and 7 bases, there was a span of 15 bases. Germline assignment: CDR1 SGDLS and CDR2 YYNGEE. CDR3 length: 13 residues. The CDR3 nucleotides read TGTGCCAGCAGAGGTCTTAACCGAGATGAAGCTTTCTTT. Translation: CASRGLNRDEAFF.

CDR3 in amino acids: CASSLFFRSNYGYTF. The CDR3 nucleotides read TGTGCCAGCAGCTTATTTTTCAGGTCTAACTATGGCTACACCTTC. This chain uses TRBV13 with TRBJ1-2; D gene uncertain. V dropped 2 bases and J dropped 0 bases, with 10 bases sitting between them. The CDR3 consists of 15 residues. Per the germline V gene, CDR1 is PRHDT and CDR2 is FYEKMQ (reference sequence).

This clone was detected once. V usage is TRBV7-6 and J usage is TRBJ2-5, with D possibly being TRBD2 (5 bases). The ends were cut back, 11 bases at V and 1 base at J, with 17 bases in the middle. CDR1 SGHVS and CDR2 FNYEAQ come from the germline V gene. This CDR3 contains 14 residues. CDR3 residues: CAYPRRAIQETQYF. Written as DNA, the CDR3 is TGTGCCTATCCCAGGCGGGCCATCCAAGAGACCCAGTACTTC. Combining the CDR3 with reference TRBV7-6 and TRBJ2-5 gives the whole variable domain GAGVSQSPRYKVTKRGQDVALRCDPISGHVSLYWYRQALGQGPEFLTYFNYEAQQDKSGLPNDRFSAERPEGSISTLTIQRTEQRDSAMYRCAYPRRAIQETQYFGPGTRLLVL.